This T cell receptor beta chain was obtained from a study of cytotoxic CD8 clonotypes in ibrutinib-treated CLL (TCRdb year 2021). Context from the whole study: The cohort included some 14 treatment-naive and around 10 relapsed/refractory patients; 17 were IGHV unmutated. Partial responses were observed in about 25 patients and complete responses in 2; after a median follow-up of around 68 months, remission was maintained in 14 patients and progression was observed in around twelve. Response samples were obtained after a median of about 13 months of treatment, with a range of roughly 6 to 40 months. Samples averaged approximately 260,000 productive templates and more than 85,000 productive rearrangements. Longitudinal samples were obtainable from about 30% of the roughly 90 participants in the trial. Cryopreserved peripheral blood mononuclear cells were obtained prior to treatment, at the time of response, and at either disease progression or sustained remission. Patients were still on ibrutinib when every remission and progressive disease sample was collected. The full study reports these points: Clonality increased at ibrutinib response, stayed stable in sustained remission, and fell back toward baseline at progression. Baseline clonality was found to be higher than that of age-matched healthy donors and was strongly correlated with circulating CD8+ T-cell counts. Public clonotypes were rare and either shrank or stayed stable during treatment, and the rise in clonality at ibrutinib response reflected expansion of private clonotypes. Sustained-remission and progressing patients did not have matched sampling times, and lymph node repertoires were not examined.

A MiSeq instrument was used for deep resolution sequencing, which targeted depths ranging from 1 in 1 million up to 1 in 200,000 T cells, with coverage averaging 10x for each clonotype. TCR beta libraries were generated with the immunoSEQ hsTCRB Kit. In the original analysis: ImmunoSEQ Data Assistant and ImmunoSEQ Analyzer were used for data analysis, and V, D and J genes were assigned according to IMGT definitions. Clonality was computed as one minus normalized Shannon entropy of productive rearrangement frequencies, ranging from 0 to 1. Public clonotype analysis was restricted to overrepresented clonotypes comprising at least 0.05% of each patient's repertoire. Thirteen age-matched healthy donor repertoires from immuneACCESS were used as controls for clonality. TCRdb re-hosts the immuneACCESS table, in-frame sequences only. Its copies lack some clones; in the studies checked, an unresolved V gene accounts for under half of them, and the cause for the rest is not known. The V and J calls and the clone size are those of that table, but D and trimming were determined from the DNA. The sample table contains 40,000 or so clones; only one count was recorded for less than 85% of them. The leading ten clones occupy around a tenth of the sample.

This clone occurred a few times. No antigen is known for it. Within one base of it there is no much larger clone, and no base qualities were kept. The meaning of the sample's time point label: progressive disease on ibrutinib. For TCR beta library preparation, about 2.2 micrograms of genomic DNA was extracted from cryopreserved PBMCs. Longitudinal blood samples from CLL patients on ibrutinib monotherapy were analyzed using high-throughput TCR beta sequencing. The patients were enrolled in a single-center, open-label phase 2 trial of ibrutinib monotherapy. The CDR3 starts with the cysteine, ends with the phenylalanine, and has 17 residues. Only the CDR3 DNA stays, 51 bases, in frame from base 1. For CDR1 and CDR2, the germline V gene lists SGHRS and YFSETQ. After removal of 0 bases from V and 7 bases from J, the junction retains 9 bases not matched to a gene.

The sample was PBMCs, taken at disease progression, from a patient treated with ibrutinib. This TCR derives from a human donor with chronic lymphocytic leukemia. This chain is built from TRBV5-1 and TRBJ1-6, with 8 bases aligning to TRBD1. CDR3 sequence: CASSLDGGTGRNSPLHF. The sequence in DNA is TGCGCCAGCAGCTTGGATGGGGGGACAGGAAGGAATTCACCCCTCCACTTT.